This note documents a single TCR beta chain sequence. Its antigen is as yet unknown. The data derive from a study of shared clonotypes between healthy human individuals. The V gene end was trimmed by 4 bases and the J gene end by 8 bases; junction bases not matched to a gene: 5. This CDR3 spans 13 amino acids. Germline CDR1 and CDR2: SGHRS and YFSETQ. Overall study results and limits: Non-shared clonotypes had lower generation probabilities than clonotypes shared by all four sorted-subset donors.

Deep-level running was used for the assay. Assay: immunoSEQ multiplex PCR; the TCRdb copy retains only in-frame clones and omits some. The sample lists approximately 330,000 clones; 73% were seen once. The receptor was isolated from a young man in good health. The material sequenced was memory CD4+ T cells sorted from blood. Sample subset: CD45RA-negative fraction. This chain connects TRBV5-1 to TRBJ1-2; 10 bases are shared with TRBD1. The CDR3 region is CASSPGQGYGYTF. CDR3 nucleotides: TGCGCCAGCAGCCCGGGACAGGGGTACGGCTACACCTTC.